Described below is a single TCR beta chain sequence and its context. No antigen is known for it. Vbeta (60) and Jbeta (13) primers were used in the PCR. The data were produced by immunoSEQ multiplex PCR, yet TCRdb's version contains in-frame clones alone and is incomplete. Found here are around 100,000 clones; the top ten clones hold roughly 0.64%. This record belongs to a study of cytomegalovirus exposure and HLA in healthy donors. Study-wide points: V- and J-gene trimming of TCR beta was linked (in a later analysis) to a missense DCLRE1C variant.

The CDR3 totals 14 residues. Germline CDR1 is SGHNT and CDR2 is YYREEE (reference sequence). The V gene end was trimmed by 5 bases and the J gene end by 10 bases; junction bases not matched to a gene: 10. Sequences were obtained from PBMCs. The receptor was derived from a man aged 45 to 65 in good health and CMV-seronegative. The V call is TRBV5-4, the J call TRBJ2-4; 9 bases are shared with TRBD1. As DNA, the CDR3 is TGTGCCAGCAGACCTCCGGGACAGGGTCAGATTCAGTACTTC. Translation: CASRPPGQGQIQYF.